The clone carrying this T cell receptor (beta chain) appeared many times. Its antigen is still unknown. The library was made from cDNA and included unique molecular identifiers. MiXCR, run by TCRdb on the PCR reads, gives a single entry per CDR3 protein. The repertoire consists of about 570,000 distinct CDR3 sequences, with 30% to 40% occurring once and the leading ten covering less than 6%. This entry comes from a study of post-analysis software for immune sequencing data. Points from the study as a whole: There were five or six TRBV segments more frequent in patients than controls, and TRBV5-6, TRBV5-1 and TRBV20-1 were among them. Same-batch samples co-clustered strongly by F measure.

Germline CDR1 reads SGHRS; CDR2 reads YFSETQ. The junction had 5 bases not matched to a gene; V was cut back by 0 bases and J by 6 bases. CDR3 size: 14 residues. The TCR comes from a girl aged 2 to 17 with multiple sclerosis. Sequenced input: blood. The chain recombines TRBV5-1 with TRBJ2-5; TRBD1 agrees at 7 bases. CDR3 bases: TGCGCCAGCAGCTTGGAAGGGGGCAGGCAGACCCAGTACTTC. Encoded protein: CASSLEGGRQTQYF. Full variable domain (missing parts from reference TRBV5-1 and TRBJ2-5): KAGVTQTPRYLIKTRGQQVTLSCSPISGHRSVSWYQQTPGQGLQFLFEYFSETQRNKGNFPGRFSGRQFSNSRSEMNVSTLELGDSALYLCASSLEGGRQTQYFGPGTRLLVL.